Listed below are T cell receptor beta chains from one sample, sequenced in a study of blood T cell repertoires in COVID-19. Sequencing was performed with immunoSEQ multiplex PCR; in TCRdb, only in-frame clones are kept and a portion is missing. The sample shows fewer than 300,000 clones, 82% of them seen only once. Material: peripheral blood. The source is a woman younger than 35 with acute or convalescent COVID-19. Each CDR3 is given with its conserved first and last residue. D genes are given only for firm matches. Clone size is shown for a subset of rows, as once, few, many or a class of expanded clone.

v_call: TRBV7-2
j_call: TRBJ1-1
clone_size: few
d_call: TRBD1
cdr3_nt: TGTGCCAGCAGCTTAGAGTGGGGACAGAGAATTGAAGCTTTCTTT
cdr3_aa: CASSLEWGQRIEAFF

v_call: TRBV2
j_call: TRBJ1-6
clone_size: -
d_call: TRBD1
cdr3_nt: TGTGCCAGCAGGGGGGACAGCACCTATTCACCCCTCCACTTT
cdr3_aa: CASRGDSTYSPLHF

v_call: TRBV15
j_call: TRBJ1-4
clone_size: -
d_call: TRBD1
cdr3_nt: TGTGCCACCAGCAGAGACAGGGGGGCTGAAAAACTGTTTTTT
cdr3_aa: CATSRDRGAEKLFF

v_call: TRBV20-1
j_call: TRBJ1-2
clone_size: -
d_call: -
cdr3_nt: TGCAGTGCTAGCTTGTATGGCTACACCTTC
cdr3_aa: CSASLYGYTF

v_call: TRBV4-3
j_call: TRBJ1-5
clone_size: -
d_call: -
cdr3_nt: TGCGCCAGCAGCCAAGAATACGCGGCAGGGAATCAGCCCCAGCATTTT
cdr3_aa: CASSQEYAAGNQPQHF

v_call: TRBV27
j_call: TRBJ2-1
clone_size: -
d_call: TRBD2
cdr3_nt: TGTGCCCACCGGGGGGGAGGCGTCGGTGAGCAGTTCTTC
cdr3_aa: CAHRGGGVGEQFF

v_call: TRBV18
j_call: TRBJ2-7
clone_size: -
d_call: TRBD2
cdr3_nt: TGTGCCAGCTCACCCGCGGGAGTTGGTTACGAGCAGTACTTC
cdr3_aa: CASSPAGVGYEQYF

v_call: TRBV3-1/TRBV3-2
j_call: TRBJ2-1
clone_size: once
d_call: TRBD2
cdr3_nt: TGTGCCAGCAGCCAAGTCGTAGGCCAGCGGGAGATCAATGAGCAGTTCTTC
cdr3_aa: CASSQVVGQREINEQFF

v_call: TRBV30
j_call: TRBJ2-4
clone_size: -
d_call: TRBD2
cdr3_nt: TGTGCCTGGAGCGTAATAGCGGGAGAGAGAAACATTCAGTACTTC
cdr3_aa: CAWSVIAGERNIQYF

v_call: TRBV24-1
j_call: TRBJ2-3
clone_size: -
d_call: TRBD1
cdr3_nt: TGTGCCACCAGGGGGACAGGGGGTCCAGATACGCAGTATTTT
cdr3_aa: CATRGTGGPDTQYF

v_call: TRBV4-2
j_call: TRBJ1-4
clone_size: -
d_call: -
cdr3_nt: TGTGCCAGCAGCCAAGATGTTGGGGGGGGGAATGAAAAACTGTTTTTT
cdr3_aa: CASSQDVGGGNEKLFF

v_call: TRBV7-2
j_call: TRBJ1-1
clone_size: -
d_call: TRBD1
cdr3_nt: TGTGCCAGCAGCTTGGACGGGACAGGGGGCTTGAGGTGGGCTTTCTTT
cdr3_aa: CASSLDGTGGLRWAFF

v_call: TRBV4-3
j_call: TRBJ2-4
clone_size: -
d_call: -
cdr3_nt: TGCGCCAGCAGCCAAGATCGTACGGGCAAAAACATTCAGTACTTC
cdr3_aa: CASSQDRTGKNIQYF

v_call: TRBV2
j_call: TRBJ2-1
clone_size: -
d_call: TRBD2
cdr3_nt: TGTGCCAGAAGGGGGACTAGCGGGATGGATCCTTACAATGAGCAGTTCTTC
cdr3_aa: CARRGTSGMDPYNEQFF

v_call: TRBV7-8
j_call: TRBJ1-1
clone_size: -
d_call: -
cdr3_nt: TGTGCCAGCAGCTTCGGGGTTAGCACTGAAGCTTTCTTT
cdr3_aa: CASSFGVSTEAFF

v_call: TRBV1
j_call: TRBJ2-1
clone_size: -
d_call: -
cdr3_nt: TGCACCAGCAGCCAAGATCGCGGGACTAGCGGAGTCAGGGAGCAGTTCTTC
cdr3_aa: CTSSQDRGTSGVREQFF

v_call: TRBV6-5
j_call: TRBJ2-1
clone_size: -
d_call: TRBD1
cdr3_nt: TGTGCCAGCAGGGGACAGGGGTTTTCAGATGAGCAGTTCTTC
cdr3_aa: CASRGQGFSDEQFF

v_call: TRBV27
j_call: TRBJ1-3
clone_size: -
d_call: TRBD1
cdr3_nt: TGTGCCAGCAGTCCATTGACAGGGGGCGACGGAAACACCATATATTTT
cdr3_aa: CASSPLTGGDGNTIYF

v_call: TRBV10-2
j_call: TRBJ2-1
clone_size: -
d_call: TRBD2
cdr3_nt: TGCGCCAGCAGACAAGAGCGGGAGCACTACAATGAGCAGTTCTTC
cdr3_aa: CASRQEREHYNEQFF

v_call: TRBV19
j_call: TRBJ1-2
clone_size: -
d_call: -
cdr3_nt: TGTGCCAGTAGACAACAGGGTATTACTGGCTACACCTTC
cdr3_aa: CASRQQGITGYTF

v_call: TRBV4-3
j_call: TRBJ2-1
clone_size: -
d_call: -
cdr3_nt: TGCGCCAGCAGCCAAGACCCCTTTGGGAGCGGAGTTAGCTCCTACAATGAGCAGTTCTTC
cdr3_aa: CASSQDPFGSGVSSYNEQFF

v_call: TRBV13
j_call: TRBJ2-3
clone_size: -
d_call: TRBD2
cdr3_nt: TGTGCCAGCAGCTTAAGAGGACTAGCTAGCACAGATACGCAGTATTTT
cdr3_aa: CASSLRGLASTDTQYF

v_call: TRBV7-9
j_call: TRBJ1-1
clone_size: -
d_call: TRBD1
cdr3_nt: TGTGCCAGCAGCTCACCGACAGGGGACATCACTGAAGCTTTCTTT
cdr3_aa: CASSSPTGDITEAFF

v_call: TRBV20-1
j_call: TRBJ2-2
clone_size: -
d_call: TRBD2
cdr3_nt: TGCAGTGCTAGTAGTGGACTAGCGGGTTATGGGGGGGAGCTGTTTTTT
cdr3_aa: CSASSGLAGYGGELFF

v_call: TRBV11-2
j_call: TRBJ2-1
clone_size: few
d_call: -
cdr3_nt: TGTGCCAGCAGCTTGGCCAGTTACAATGAGCAGTTCTTC
cdr3_aa: CASSLASYNEQFF

v_call: TRBV15
j_call: TRBJ2-1
clone_size: -
d_call: -
cdr3_nt: TGTGCCACCAGCAGAGCGTCAGGGGCAGGGAATGAGCAGTTCTTC
cdr3_aa: CATSRASGAGNEQFF

v_call: TRBV6-2/TRBV6-3
j_call: TRBJ2-1
clone_size: many
d_call: TRBD2
cdr3_nt: TGTGCCAGCAGCCCAACTAGCGGGAGATTCGGTGAGCAGTTCTTC
cdr3_aa: CASSPTSGRFGEQFF

v_call: TRBV6-4
j_call: TRBJ2-3
clone_size: -
d_call: TRBD2
cdr3_nt: TGTGCCAGCAGTGACGGACTAGCGGGAGGGTTAGATACGCAGTATTTT
cdr3_aa: CASSDGLAGGLDTQYF

v_call: TRBV27
j_call: TRBJ1-1
clone_size: -
d_call: -
cdr3_nt: TGTGCCAGCAGTTTATCTCCCATGAACACTGAAGCTTTCTTT
cdr3_aa: CASSLSPMNTEAFF